This T cell receptor beta chain is from a study of OX40 agonist ivuxolimab in advanced cancers. About the study as a whole: Ivuxolimab was an agonistic, fully human IgG2 monoclonal antibody directed against OX40 (CD134), a costimulatory receptor. Intravenous ivuxolimab was administered to patients every 2 weeks at six dose levels: 0.01, 0.1, 0.3, 1.5, 3 and 10 mg/kg. Peripheral TCRbeta sequencing was intended to test whether TCR sequence diversity was altered and clonal T-cell expansion was caused by ivuxolimab. Among the roughly 52 dose-escalation patients, about 20 had hepatocellular carcinoma, roughly 15 melanoma, 9 renal cell carcinoma and 9 head and neck cancer. The paper covers the monotherapy dose-escalation part of the phase I ivuxolimab trial, which included N of about 56 patients. Three dose-escalation patients achieved partial responses, one with hepatocellular carcinoma and two with cutaneous melanoma. Prior anti-PD-1, anti-PD-L1 or anti-CTLA-4 therapy was permitted, and checkpoint inhibitors had been received by less than 45% of dose-escalation patients. In the dose-escalation cohort, over 65% of patients were male, and the mean age was approximately 60 years, with a range of about 23 to 85. General findings and caveats noted by the study authors: After ivuxolimab, expanded clones were on average more numerous among CD8+ T cells than among CD4+ T cells. The antigen specificity of the clonally expanded peripheral T cells was not determined. At doses of 0.1 to 3.0 mg/kg, clonal expansion of both CD4+ and CD8+ blood T cells was observed from baseline to week 6. In the 0.1-3.0 mg/kg groups, partial responders were among the patients with the lowest normalized peripheral clonal expansion, particularly in CD8+ T cells. Low levels of normalized T-cell clonal expansion were also seen in some nonresponding patients.

The trial excluded patients who had a history of autoimmune disease or were on systemic immunosuppression. Peripheral blood for TCR sequencing was collected from all dose cohorts at baseline, on cycle 4 day 1, and on cycle 7 day 1. Samples were obtained from an open-label, multicenter, first-in-human phase I dose-escalation trial of ivuxolimab. Adults with locally advanced or metastatic head and neck squamous cell, hepatocellular, melanoma or renal cell carcinoma were enrolled in the trial. CD4+ and CD8+ T cells were sorted separately from peripheral blood before TCR sequencing. For sequencing of the TCRbeta CDR3 region, genomic DNA was extracted from the sorted cells. The immunoSEQ Assay was used to sequence the TCRbeta CDR3 regions. Entries here come from immuneACCESS through TCRdb and include only in-frame sequences with V and J called. Some clones fail to appear in such tables; in the studies checked, an unresolved V gene covers under half of the shortfall, and the cause of the remainder is unknown. The sample table shows more than 55,000 clones, and 81% are seen once. Over 4% of the sample is held by the ten biggest clonotypes.

A note on this clone: What antigen it recognizes has not been identified. Per-base quality was not reported, and no clone a single base away is much larger than it.

CDR3 length: 13 amino acids, cysteine to phenylalanine. The entry retains the CDR3 DNA only, 39 bases that are in frame from base 1. The germline V gene encodes CDR1 SGHVS and CDR2 FQNEAQ. The V and J ends are trimmed by 3 bases and 4 bases, leaving 7 bases between them. This clonotype originated in an adult with an advanced solid tumor such as melanoma, head and neck, liver or kidney cancer. The rearrangement joined TRBV7-8 to TRBJ1-5; the D gene remains uncertain. This specimen consisted of CD4+ or CD8+ T cells sorted from blood, obtained in a trial of the OX40 agonist ivuxolimab. The sequenced DNA is TGTGCCAGCAGCTTTTTCGAGAATCAGCCCCAGCATTTT. This gives the protein CASSFFENQPQHF. With the portions outside the CDR3 filled from the reference TRBV7-8 and TRBJ1-5 genes, the complete variable region becomes GAGVSQSPRYKVAKRGQDVALRCDPISGHVSLFWYQQALGQGPEFLTYFQNEAQLDKSGLPSDRFFAERPEGSVSTLKIQRTQQEDSAVYLCASSFFENQPQHFGDGTRLSIL.